Each of the 9 T cell receptor beta chains below was sequenced from the same sample in a study of PD-L1 blockade in urothelial cancer. The time point here: pretreatment peripheral blood. Sequencing was performed with immunoSEQ multiplex PCR; in TCRdb, only in-frame clones are kept and a portion is missing. The data contain some 65,000 clones, 81% of them singletons. This specimen consisted of PBMCs, obtained around atezolizumab (anti-PD-L1) treatment. The receptor source for this set is a man aged 65-85 years with urothelial cancer.

The chain has TRBV7-6 and TRBJ2-7; 9 bases are shared with TRBD2. The CDR3 contains 17 residues. The germline gives CDR1 SGHVS, CDR2 FNYEAQ. The V gene end was trimmed by 1 base and the J gene end by 0 bases; junction bases not matched to a gene: 7. CDR3 residues: CASSLGGSGSISYEQYF. In DNA, the CDR3 is TGTGCCAGCAGCTTAGGAGGTAGCGGGAGTATCTCCTACGAGCAGTACTTC.

As regards this clone: The germline gene is not matched at one end of the junction; a read error may be the cause. This chain links TRBV7-7 with TRBJ2-1; weak D call: TRBD2 (6 bases). The CDR3 loop spans 11 amino acids. Germline V gene lookup returns CDR1 SSHAT and CDR2 FNYEAQ (reference sequence). CDR3 bases: TGTGCTAGCAGTGACGGACTAGAGCAGTTCTTC. Its translation: CASSDGLEQFF.

This chain joins TRBV5-4 and TRBJ1-2; D not certain. In germline, CDR1 is SGHNT, CDR2 YYREEE (reference sequence). This CDR3 contains 14 residues. The V end lost 2 bases, the J end lost 7 bases, and 15 bases lay between the germline ends. In nucleotides, the CDR3 is TGTGCCAGCAGCTTCAACGGAGACCTAGTTGGCTACACCTTC. Translated, it gives CASSFNGDLVGYTF.

The gene calls are TRBV19 and TRBJ2-7, with 13 bases matching TRBD2. V was clipped by 5 bases and J by 4 bases; unmatched bases: 2. The germline CDR1 and CDR2 sequences are LNHDA and SQIVND (reference sequence). The CDR3 spans 14 residues. The CDR3 loop is CASSGLAGVYEQYF. CDR3 DNA: TGTGCCAGTAGTGGACTAGCGGGAGTGTACGAGCAGTACTTC.

CDR3 sequence (DNA): TGTGCCAGCAGCCCACCGACACTTAATGAGCAGTTCTTC. It encodes CASSPPTLNEQFF. This chain connects TRBV6-1 to TRBJ2-1; D not resolved. The CDR3 consists of 13 residues. V dropped 6 bases and J dropped 7 bases, with 13 bases sitting between them. CDR1 MNHNS and CDR2 SASEGT come from the germline V gene.

V is TRBV10-3 and J is TRBJ1-2; TRBD1 agrees at 8 bases. V lost 4 bases to trimming and J lost 7 bases; unmatched junction nucleotides: 8. The CDR3 is made up of 14 amino acids. The V gene's germline CDR1 is ENHRY and CDR2 SYGVKD. The CDR3 bases are TGTGCCATCAGTGCGGGCAGGGGGCCGAGTGGCTACACCTTC. It yields the protein CAISAGRGPSGYTF.

This clone has just a few counts. The chain recombines TRBV27 with TRBJ1-1; D perhaps matches TRBD1 (6 bases). The CDR3 length is 13 residues. The V end lost 3 bases, the J end lost 8 bases, and 13 bases lay between the germline ends. Germline V gene lookup returns CDR1 MNHEY and CDR2 SMNVEV (reference sequence). The DNA of the CDR3 is TGTGCCAGCAGTTTTACAGGGAGAGGCGAAGCTTTCTTT. Protein sequence: CASSFTGRGEAFF.

The chain couples TRBV4-2 to TRBJ1-2; D is perhaps TRBD1 (6 bases). The CDR3 contains 14 residues. V was clipped by 6 bases and J by 5 bases, with 16 bases between them. Germline V gene sequence: CDR1 LGHNA, CDR2 YNFKEQ. The DNA of the CDR3 is TGTGCCAGCAGGGAACAGGGCGGCAGATATGGCTACACCTTC. Translation gives CASREQGGRYGYTF.

This chain connects TRBV18 to TRBJ2-7, with D possibly TRBD1 on 5 matching bases. The CDR3 sequence is 15 residues long. The ends were cut back, 1 base at V and 1 base at J, with 11 bases in the middle. Germline V gives CDR1 KGHSH, CDR2 LQKENI. CDR3 region: CASSPLGQGSYEQYF. The CDR3 nucleotides read TGTGCCAGCTCACCACTAGGGCAGGGATCCTACGAGCAGTACTTC. Variable domain in full (rest from reference TRBV18 and TRBJ2-7): NAGVMQNPRHLVRRRGQEARLRCSPMKGHSHVYWYRQLPEEGLKFMVYLQKENIIDESGMPKERFSAEFPKEGPSILRIQQVVRGDSAAYFCASSPLGQGSYEQYFGPGTRLTVT.